What follows describes a single TCR beta chain. Original handling: Researchers report that nucleated cell counts were estimated from reference gene primer amplification. The protocol was immunoSEQ multiplex PCR, while the TCRdb copy is restricted to in-frame clones and leaves out a portion. That table furnishes V, J and clone size, whereas the DNA furnished D and trimming. The data hold under 45,000 clones, with around 85% observed a single time. This specimen comes from a study of blood T cell repertoires in COVID-19. Across the whole study: Spain, Italy and the United States supplied samples that represented acute and convalescent COVID-19. PBMCs, B-cell-depleted T cells, or T cells provided the cDNA or gDNA that made up the material.

CDR3 length: 15 residues. Trimming removed 1 base from V and 6 bases from J, with 13 bases in between. Germline CDR1 is MGHRA and CDR2 is YSYEKL. Material: peripheral blood. The TCR was taken from a man in his sixties with active or convalescent COVID-19. The rearrangement uses TRBV4-1 and TRBJ1-5; no definite D call. Here the CDR3 reads CASSQAPSGVQPQHF. CDR3 sequence (DNA): TGCGCCAGCAGCCAAGCCCCCTCCGGGGTTCAGCCCCAGCATTTT.